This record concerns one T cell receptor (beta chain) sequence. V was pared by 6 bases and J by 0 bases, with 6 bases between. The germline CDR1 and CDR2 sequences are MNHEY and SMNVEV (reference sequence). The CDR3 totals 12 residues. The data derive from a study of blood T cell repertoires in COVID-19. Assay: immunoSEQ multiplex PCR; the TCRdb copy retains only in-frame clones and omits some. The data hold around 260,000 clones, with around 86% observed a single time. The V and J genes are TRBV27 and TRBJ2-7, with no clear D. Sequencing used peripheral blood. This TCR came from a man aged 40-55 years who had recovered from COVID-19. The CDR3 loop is CASSPSSYEQYF. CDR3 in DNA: TGTGCCAGCAGCCCCAGCTCCTACGAGCAGTACTTC.